The clone carrying this T cell receptor beta chain was counted a few times. Antigen: not known. This sample is part of a study of T cell repertoires in cytomegalovirus infection. On the study more broadly: Used in the study were CMV epitopes, some recently identified and HLA-C-restricted, others well-studied and HLA-B-restricted. Public signatures in TCR beta pointed to CMV infection and matching HLA type.

TCRdb reanalysed the reads using MiXCR and keeps one entry per CDR3 protein. The data hold approximately 990,000 distinct CDR3 sequences, with 31% observed a single time. Notes on the study in general: People with CMV and the relevant HLA were identified by cumulative public TCR beta family frequency. What dominated the ex vivo response were HLA-C-restricted CMV-specific TCR beta clonotypes.

Germline V gives CDR1 MDHEN, CDR2 SYDVKM. V lost 5 bases and J lost 2; bases outside the gene matches: 11. The CDR3 is 16 residues long. This clonotype was obtained from a human donor in good health (CMV status not recorded). Some clones in this sample may be carry-over from other donors' samples. The sequencing here drew on cultured CD8+ T cells from PBMCs, taken from culture after CMV antigen stimulation. The rearrangement uses TRBV28 and TRBJ2-5, with 7 bases identical to TRBD1. CDR3 sequence reads: CASSIGTEASQETQYF. The DNA of the CDR3 is TGTGCCAGCAGTATCGGGACAGAGGCCTCACAAGAGACCCAGTACTTC.